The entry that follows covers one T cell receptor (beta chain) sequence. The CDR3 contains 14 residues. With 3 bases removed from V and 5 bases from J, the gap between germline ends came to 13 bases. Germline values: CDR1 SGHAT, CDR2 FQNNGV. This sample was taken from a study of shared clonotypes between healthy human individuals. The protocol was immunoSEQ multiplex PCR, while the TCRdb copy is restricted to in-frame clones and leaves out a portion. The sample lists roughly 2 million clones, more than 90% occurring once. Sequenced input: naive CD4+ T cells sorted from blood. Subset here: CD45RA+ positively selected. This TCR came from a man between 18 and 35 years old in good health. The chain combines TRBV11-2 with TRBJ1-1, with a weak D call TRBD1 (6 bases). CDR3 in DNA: TGTGCCAGCAGCTTCGAGGGGGTCAGGACTGAAGCTTTCTTT. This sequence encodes CASSFEGVRTEAFF.